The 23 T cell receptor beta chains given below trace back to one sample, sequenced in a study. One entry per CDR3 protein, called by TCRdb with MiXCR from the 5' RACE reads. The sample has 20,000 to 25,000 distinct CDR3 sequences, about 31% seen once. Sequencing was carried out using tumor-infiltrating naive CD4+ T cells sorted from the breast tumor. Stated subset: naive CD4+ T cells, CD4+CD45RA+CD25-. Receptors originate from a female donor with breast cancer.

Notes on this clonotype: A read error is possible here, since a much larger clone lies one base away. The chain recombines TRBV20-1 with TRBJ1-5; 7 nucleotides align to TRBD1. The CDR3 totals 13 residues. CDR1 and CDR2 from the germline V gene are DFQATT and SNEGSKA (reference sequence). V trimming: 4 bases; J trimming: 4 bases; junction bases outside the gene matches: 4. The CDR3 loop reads CSATGGENQPQHF. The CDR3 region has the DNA TGCAGTGCTACAGGGGGGGAAAATCAGCCCCAGCATTTT.

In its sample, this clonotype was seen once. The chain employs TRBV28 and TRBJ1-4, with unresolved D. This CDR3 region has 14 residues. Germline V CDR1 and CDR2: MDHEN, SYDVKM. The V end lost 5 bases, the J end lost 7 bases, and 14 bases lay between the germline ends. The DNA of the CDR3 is TGTGCCAGCAGTCGACCAGGTACGGGTGAAAAACTGTTTTTT. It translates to CASSRPGTGEKLFF.

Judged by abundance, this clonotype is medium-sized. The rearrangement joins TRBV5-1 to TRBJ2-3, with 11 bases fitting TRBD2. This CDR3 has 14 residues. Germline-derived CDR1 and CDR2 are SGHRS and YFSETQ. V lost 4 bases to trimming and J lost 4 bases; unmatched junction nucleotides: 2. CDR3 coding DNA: TGCGCCAGCAGCGGGACTAGCGGTCCAGATACGCAGTATTTT. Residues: CASSGTSGPDTQYF.

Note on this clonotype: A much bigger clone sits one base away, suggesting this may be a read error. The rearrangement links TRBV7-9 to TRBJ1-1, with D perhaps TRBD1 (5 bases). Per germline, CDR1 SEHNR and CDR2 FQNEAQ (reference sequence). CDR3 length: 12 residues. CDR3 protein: CDSAPPRGEAFF. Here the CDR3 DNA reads TGTGACAGCGCCCCCCCCCGGGGGGAAGCTTTCTTT.

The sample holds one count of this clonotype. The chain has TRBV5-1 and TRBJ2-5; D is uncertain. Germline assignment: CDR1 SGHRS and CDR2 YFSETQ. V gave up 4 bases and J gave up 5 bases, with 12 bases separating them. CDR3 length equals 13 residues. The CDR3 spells CASSATRLETQYF. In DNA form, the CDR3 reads TGCGCCAGCAGCGCAACCAGATTGGAGACCCAGTACTTC.

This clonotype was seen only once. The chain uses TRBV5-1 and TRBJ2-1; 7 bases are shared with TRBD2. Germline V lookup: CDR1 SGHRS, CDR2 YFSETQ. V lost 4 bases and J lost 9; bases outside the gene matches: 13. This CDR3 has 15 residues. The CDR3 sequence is CASSPLTGGLGEQFF. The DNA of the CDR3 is TGCGCCAGCAGCCCGCTAACGGGAGGCCTTGGTGAGCAGTTCTTC.

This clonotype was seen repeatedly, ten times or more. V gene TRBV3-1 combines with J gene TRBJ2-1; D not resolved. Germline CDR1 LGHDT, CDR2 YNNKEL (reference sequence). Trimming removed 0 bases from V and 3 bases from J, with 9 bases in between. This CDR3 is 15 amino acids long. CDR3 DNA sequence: TGTGCCAGCAGCCAAGATCTTTGGGGCTACAATGAGCAGTTCTTC. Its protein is CASSQDLWGYNEQFF.

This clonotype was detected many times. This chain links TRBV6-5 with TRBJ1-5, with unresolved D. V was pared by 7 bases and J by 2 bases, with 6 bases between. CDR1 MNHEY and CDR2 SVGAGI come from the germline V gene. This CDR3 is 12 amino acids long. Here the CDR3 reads CASKSGNQPQHF. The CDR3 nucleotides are TGTGCCAGCAAATCAGGCAATCAGCCCCAGCATTTT.

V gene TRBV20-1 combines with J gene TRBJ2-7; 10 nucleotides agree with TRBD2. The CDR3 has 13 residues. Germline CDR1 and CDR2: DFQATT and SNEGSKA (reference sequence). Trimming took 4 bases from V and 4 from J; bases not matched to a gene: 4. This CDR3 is CSATQLAGYEQYF. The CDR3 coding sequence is TGCAGTGCTACACAACTAGCGGGGTACGAGCAGTACTTC.

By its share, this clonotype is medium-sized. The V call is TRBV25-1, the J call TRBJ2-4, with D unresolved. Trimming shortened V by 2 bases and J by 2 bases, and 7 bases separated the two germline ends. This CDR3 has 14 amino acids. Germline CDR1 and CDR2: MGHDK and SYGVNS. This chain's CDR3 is CASSEVGPKNIQYF. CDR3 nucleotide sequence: TGTGCCAGCAGTGAAGTAGGACCCAAAAACATTCAGTACTTC.

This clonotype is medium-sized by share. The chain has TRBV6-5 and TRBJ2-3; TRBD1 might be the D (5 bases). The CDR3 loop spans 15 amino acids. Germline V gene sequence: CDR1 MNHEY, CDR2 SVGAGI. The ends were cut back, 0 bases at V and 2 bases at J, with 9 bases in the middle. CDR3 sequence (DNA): TGTGCCAGCAGTTACTCTAGGGGAATCACAGATACGCAGTATTTT. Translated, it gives CASSYSRGITDTQYF.

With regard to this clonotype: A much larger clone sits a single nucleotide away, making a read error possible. The CDR3 sequence is CSASERERGTDTQYF. DNA of the CDR3: TGCAGTGCTAGCGAGCGGGAGAGAGGCACAGATACGCAGTATTTT. The chain has TRBV20-1 and TRBJ2-3; TRBD2 matches at 8 bases. The CDR3 totals 15 residues. J lost 1 base, V lost 3 bases, and 6 bases had no gene match. Germline lookup yields CDR1 DFQATT and CDR2 SNEGSKA (reference sequence).

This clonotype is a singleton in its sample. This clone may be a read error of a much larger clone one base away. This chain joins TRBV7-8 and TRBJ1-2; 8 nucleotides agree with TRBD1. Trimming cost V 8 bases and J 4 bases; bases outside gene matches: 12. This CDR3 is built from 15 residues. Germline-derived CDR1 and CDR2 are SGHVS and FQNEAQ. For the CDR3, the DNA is TGTGCCAGCGGCCCCCCGGACAGGGCCTCCTATGGCTACACCTTC. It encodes CASGPPDRASYGYTF.

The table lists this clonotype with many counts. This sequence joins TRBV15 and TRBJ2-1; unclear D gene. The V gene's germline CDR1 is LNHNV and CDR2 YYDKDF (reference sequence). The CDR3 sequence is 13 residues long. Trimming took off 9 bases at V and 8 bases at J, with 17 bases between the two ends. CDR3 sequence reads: CATKLPRRDEQFF. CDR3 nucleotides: TGTGCCACAAAGCTACCGAGAAGGGATGAGCAGTTCTTC. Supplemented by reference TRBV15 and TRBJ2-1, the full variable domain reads DAMVIQNPRYQVTQFGKPVTLSCSQTLNHNVMYWYQQKSSQAPKLLFHYYDKDFNNEADTPDNFQSRRPNTSFCFLDIRSPGLGDTAMYLCATKLPRRDEQFFGPGTRLTVL.

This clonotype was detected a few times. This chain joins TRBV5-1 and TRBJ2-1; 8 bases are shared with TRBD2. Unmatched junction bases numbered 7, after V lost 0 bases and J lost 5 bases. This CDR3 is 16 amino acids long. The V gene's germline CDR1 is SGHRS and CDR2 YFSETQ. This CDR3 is CASSLVLAAKDNEQFF. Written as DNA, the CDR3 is TGCGCCAGCAGCTTGGTACTAGCGGCGAAGGACAATGAGCAGTTCTTC.

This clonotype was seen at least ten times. This chain's CDR3 is CSAGTSGTDTQYF. CDR3 bases: TGCAGTGCCGGGACTAGCGGCACAGATACGCAGTATTTT. This chain links TRBV20-1 with TRBJ2-3, with 10 bases that match TRBD2. The V and J ends lost 6 bases and 1 base, in that order; junction bases with no gene match: 1. CDR1 is DFQATT, CDR2 SNEGSKA, per germline (reference sequence). The CDR3 loop spans 13 amino acids.

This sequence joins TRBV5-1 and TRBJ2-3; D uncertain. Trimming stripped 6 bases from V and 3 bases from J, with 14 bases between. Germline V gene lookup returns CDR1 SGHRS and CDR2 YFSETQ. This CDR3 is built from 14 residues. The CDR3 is CASTYSPGTDTQYF. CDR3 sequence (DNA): TGCGCCAGCACCTACAGTCCAGGTACAGATACGCAGTATTTT.

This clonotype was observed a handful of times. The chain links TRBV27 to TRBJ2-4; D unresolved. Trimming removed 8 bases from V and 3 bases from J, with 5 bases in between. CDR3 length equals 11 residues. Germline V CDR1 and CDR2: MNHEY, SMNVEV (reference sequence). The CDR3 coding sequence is TGTGCCAGCGTAGGCAAAAACATTCAGTACTTC. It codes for CASVGKNIQYF.

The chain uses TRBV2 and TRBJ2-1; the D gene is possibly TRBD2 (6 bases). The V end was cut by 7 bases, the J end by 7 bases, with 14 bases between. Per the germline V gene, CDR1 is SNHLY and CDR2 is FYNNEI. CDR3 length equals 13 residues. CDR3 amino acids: CASTLLRGNEQFF. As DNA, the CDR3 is TGTGCCAGCACCCTACTGCGGGGTAATGAGCAGTTCTTC.

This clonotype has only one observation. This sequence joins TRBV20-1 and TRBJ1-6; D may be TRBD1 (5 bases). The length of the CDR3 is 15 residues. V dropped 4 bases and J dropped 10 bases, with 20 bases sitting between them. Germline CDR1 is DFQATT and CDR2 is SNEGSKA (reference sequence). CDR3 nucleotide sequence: TGCAGTGCTATGTACCCCGGGCAGGGAGGATCACCCCTCCACTTT. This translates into CSAMYPGQGGSPLHF.

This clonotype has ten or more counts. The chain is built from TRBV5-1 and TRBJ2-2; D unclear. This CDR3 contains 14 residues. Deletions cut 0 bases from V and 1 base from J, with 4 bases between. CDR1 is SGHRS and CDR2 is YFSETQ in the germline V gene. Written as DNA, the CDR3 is TGCGCCAGCAGCTTGGAACAGAACACCGGGGAGCTGTTTTTT. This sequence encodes CASSLEQNTGELFF.

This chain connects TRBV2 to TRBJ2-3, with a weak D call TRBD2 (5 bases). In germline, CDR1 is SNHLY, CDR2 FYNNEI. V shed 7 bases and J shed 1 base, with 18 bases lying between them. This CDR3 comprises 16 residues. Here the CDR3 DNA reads TGTGCCAGCACCCCGGGAACCGCACCCGGCACAGATACGCAGTATTTT. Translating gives CASTPGTAPGTDTQYF.

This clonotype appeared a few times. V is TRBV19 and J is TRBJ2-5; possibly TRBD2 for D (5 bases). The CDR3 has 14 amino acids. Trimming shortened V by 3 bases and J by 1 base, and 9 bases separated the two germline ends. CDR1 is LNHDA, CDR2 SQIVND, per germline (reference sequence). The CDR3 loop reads CASSMMDSQETQYF. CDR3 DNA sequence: TGTGCCAGTAGTATGATGGACTCCCAAGAGACCCAGTACTTC.